This T cell receptor beta chain was sequenced during a study of vaccination and CD4 T cells after COVID-19. Looking at the study overall: Typically, post-vaccine samples were obtained a median about 70 days after dose two, within a range of 14 to 241.

The treatment denotes: approximately 10-day PBMC culture with coronavirus spike peptide pools or control peptides (ViraFEST assay). Cultured CD4+ T cell DNA underwent sequencing with the Oncomine TCR Beta short-read assay. TCRdb re-derived calls from the PCR reads in MiXCR, one entry per CDR3 protein. The sample consists of roughly 14,000 distinct CDR3 sequences, under 25% of them appearing once. Only a few counts were recorded for this clonotype. Its antigen is not known. V lost 5 bases, J lost 4 bases, and 17 bases lay in between. The CDR3 loop spans 14 amino acids. Germline CDR1 and CDR2: DFQATT and SNEGSKA (reference sequence).

The chain combines TRBV20-1 with TRBJ2-5; D might be TRBD1 (8 bases). This sequence originates from a human donor with COVID-19. Material for sequencing was cultured CD4+ T cells from blood. The CDR3 region is CSAEDREGGETQYF. The CDR3 region has the DNA TGCAGTGCTGAGGACAGGGAGGGGGGAGAGACCCAGTACTTC.